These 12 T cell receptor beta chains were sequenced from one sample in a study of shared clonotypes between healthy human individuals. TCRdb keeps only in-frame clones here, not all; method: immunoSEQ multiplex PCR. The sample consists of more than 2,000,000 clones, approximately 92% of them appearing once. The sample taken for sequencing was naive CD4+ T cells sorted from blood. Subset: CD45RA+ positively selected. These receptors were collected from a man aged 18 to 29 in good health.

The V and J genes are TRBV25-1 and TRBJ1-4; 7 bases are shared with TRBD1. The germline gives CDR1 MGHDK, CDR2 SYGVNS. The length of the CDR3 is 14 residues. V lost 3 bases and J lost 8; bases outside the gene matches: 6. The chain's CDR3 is CASSETGRGEKLFF. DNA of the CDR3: TGTGCCAGCAGTGAGACAGGGCGAGGGGAAAAACTGTTTTTT.

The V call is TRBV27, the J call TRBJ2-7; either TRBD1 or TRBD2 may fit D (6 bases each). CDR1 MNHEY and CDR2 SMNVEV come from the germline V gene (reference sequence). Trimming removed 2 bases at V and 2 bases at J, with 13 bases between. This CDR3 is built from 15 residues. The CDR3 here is CASSLRLRGAYEQYF. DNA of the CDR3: TGTGCCAGCAGTTTACGGCTGAGGGGGGCCTACGAGCAGTACTTC.

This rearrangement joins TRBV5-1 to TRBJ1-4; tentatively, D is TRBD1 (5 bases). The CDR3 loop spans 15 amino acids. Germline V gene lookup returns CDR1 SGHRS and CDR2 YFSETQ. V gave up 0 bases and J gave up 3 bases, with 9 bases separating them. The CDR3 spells CASSLAGAANEKLFF. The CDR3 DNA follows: TGCGCCAGCAGCTTGGCCGGGGCTGCTAATGAAAAACTGTTTTTT.

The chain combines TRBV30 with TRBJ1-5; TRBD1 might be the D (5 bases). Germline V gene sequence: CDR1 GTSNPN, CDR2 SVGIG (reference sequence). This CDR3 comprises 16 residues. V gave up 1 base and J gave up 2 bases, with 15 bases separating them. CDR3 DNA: TGTGCCTGGAGTGCCTGGGAGGGCAGGGGCAATCAGCCCCAGCATTTT. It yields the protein CAWSAWEGRGNQPQHF.

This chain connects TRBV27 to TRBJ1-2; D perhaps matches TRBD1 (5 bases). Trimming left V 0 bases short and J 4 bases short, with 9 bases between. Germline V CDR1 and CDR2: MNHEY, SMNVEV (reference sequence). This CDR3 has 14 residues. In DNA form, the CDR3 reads TGTGCCAGCAGTTTATCGCCGGACACCTATGGCTACACCTTC. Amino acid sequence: CASSLSPDTYGYTF.

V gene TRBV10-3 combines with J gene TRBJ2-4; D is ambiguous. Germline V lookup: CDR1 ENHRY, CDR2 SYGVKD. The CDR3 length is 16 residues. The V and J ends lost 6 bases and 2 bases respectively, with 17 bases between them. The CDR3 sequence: CAISQGPPGSKNIQYF. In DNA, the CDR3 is TGTGCCATCAGCCAAGGGCCACCTGGGTCCAAAAACATTCAGTACTTC.

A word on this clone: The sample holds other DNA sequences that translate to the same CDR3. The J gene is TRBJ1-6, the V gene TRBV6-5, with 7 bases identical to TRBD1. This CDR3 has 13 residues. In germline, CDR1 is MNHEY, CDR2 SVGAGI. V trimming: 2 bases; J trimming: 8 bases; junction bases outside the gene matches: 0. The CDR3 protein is CASSYGTDSPLHF. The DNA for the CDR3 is TGTGCCAGCAGTTACGGGACAGATTCACCCCTCCACTTT.

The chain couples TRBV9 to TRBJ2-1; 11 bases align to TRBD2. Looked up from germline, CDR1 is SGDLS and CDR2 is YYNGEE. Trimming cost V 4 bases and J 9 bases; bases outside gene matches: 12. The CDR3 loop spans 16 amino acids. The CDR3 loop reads CASSQQLAGVRSEQFF. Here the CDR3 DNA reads TGTGCCAGCAGCCAGCAACTAGCGGGAGTGCGGAGTGAGCAGTTCTTC.

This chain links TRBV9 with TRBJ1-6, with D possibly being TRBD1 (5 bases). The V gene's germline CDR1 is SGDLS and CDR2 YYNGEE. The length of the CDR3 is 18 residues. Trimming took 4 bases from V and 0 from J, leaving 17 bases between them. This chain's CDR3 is CASSPRGGDSSYNSPLHF. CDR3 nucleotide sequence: TGTGCCAGCAGCCCCCGGGGCGGCGATAGCTCCTATAATTCACCCCTCCACTTT.

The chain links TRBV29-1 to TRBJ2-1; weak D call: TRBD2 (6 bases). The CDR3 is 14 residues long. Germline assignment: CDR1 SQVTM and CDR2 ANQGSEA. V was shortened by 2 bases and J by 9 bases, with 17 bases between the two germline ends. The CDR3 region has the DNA TGCAGCGTTGAACAACCGCGGCGGGATAGTGAGCAGTTCTTC. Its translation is CSVEQPRRDSEQFF.

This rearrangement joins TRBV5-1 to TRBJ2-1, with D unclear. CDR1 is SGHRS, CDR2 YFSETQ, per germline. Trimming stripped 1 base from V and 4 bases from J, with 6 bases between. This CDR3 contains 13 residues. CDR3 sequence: CASSLTSYNEQFF. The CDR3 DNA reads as TGCGCCAGCAGCTTGACGTCGTACAATGAGCAGTTCTTC.

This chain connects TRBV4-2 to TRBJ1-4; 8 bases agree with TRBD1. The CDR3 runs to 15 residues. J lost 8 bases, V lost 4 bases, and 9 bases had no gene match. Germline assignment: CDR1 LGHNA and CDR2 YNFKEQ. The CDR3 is CASSPHRDRLEKLFF. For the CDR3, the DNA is TGTGCCAGCAGCCCCCACCGGGACAGGCTAGAAAAACTGTTTTTT.